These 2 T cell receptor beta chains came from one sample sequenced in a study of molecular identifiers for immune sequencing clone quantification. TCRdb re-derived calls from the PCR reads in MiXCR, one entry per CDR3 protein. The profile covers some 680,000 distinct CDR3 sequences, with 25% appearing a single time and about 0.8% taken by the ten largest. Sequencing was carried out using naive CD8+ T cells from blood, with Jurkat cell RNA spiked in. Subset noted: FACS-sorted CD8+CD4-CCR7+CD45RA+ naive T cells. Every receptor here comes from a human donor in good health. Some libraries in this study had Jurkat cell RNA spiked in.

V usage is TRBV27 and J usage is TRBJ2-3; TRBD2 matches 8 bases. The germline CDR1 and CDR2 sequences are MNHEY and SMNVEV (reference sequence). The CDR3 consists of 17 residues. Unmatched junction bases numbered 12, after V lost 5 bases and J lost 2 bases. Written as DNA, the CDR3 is TGTGCCAGCAGTCACCTCTTGCGGGAGGCCCTCACAGATACGCAGTATTTT. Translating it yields CASSHLLREALTDTQYF.

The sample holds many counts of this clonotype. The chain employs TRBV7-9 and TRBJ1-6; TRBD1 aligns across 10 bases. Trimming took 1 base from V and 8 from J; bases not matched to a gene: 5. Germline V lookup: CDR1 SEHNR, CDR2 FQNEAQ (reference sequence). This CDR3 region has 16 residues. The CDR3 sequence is CASSLGQGAADSPLHF. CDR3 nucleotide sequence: TGTGCCAGCAGCTTAGGACAGGGGGCGGCGGATTCACCCCTCCACTTT.